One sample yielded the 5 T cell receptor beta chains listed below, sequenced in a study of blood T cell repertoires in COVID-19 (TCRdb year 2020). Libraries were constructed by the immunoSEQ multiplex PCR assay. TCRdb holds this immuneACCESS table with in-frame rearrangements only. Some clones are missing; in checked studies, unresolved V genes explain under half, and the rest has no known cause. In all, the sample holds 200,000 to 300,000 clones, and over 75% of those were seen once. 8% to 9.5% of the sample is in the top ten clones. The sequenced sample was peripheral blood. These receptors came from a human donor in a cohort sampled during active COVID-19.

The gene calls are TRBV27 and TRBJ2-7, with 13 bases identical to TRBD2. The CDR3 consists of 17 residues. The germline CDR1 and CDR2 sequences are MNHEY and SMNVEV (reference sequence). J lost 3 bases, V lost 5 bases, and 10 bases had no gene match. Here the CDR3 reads CASSPLTLAGGIYEQYF. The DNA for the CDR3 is TGTGCCAGCAGTCCCCTGACACTAGCGGGAGGGATCTACGAGCAGTACTTC.

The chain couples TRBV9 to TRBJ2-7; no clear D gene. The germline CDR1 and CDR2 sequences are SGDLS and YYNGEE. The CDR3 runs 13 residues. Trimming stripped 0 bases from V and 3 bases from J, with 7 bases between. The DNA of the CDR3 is TGTGCCAGCAGCGTAGGCACACACTACGAGCAGTACTTC. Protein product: CASSVGTHYEQYF.

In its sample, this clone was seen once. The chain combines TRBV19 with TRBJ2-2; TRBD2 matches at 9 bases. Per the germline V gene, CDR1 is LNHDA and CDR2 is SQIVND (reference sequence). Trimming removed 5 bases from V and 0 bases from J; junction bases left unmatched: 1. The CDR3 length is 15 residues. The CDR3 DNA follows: TGTGCCAGTAGTTCTAGCGGGGCGAACACCGGGGAGCTGTTTTTT. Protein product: CASSSSGANTGELFF.

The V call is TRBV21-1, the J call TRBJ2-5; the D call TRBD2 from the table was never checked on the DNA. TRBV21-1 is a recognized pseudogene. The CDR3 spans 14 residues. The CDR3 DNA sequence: TGTGCCAGCAGCAAAGATGAGGGCCAAGAGACCCAGTACTTC. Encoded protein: CASSKDEGQETQYF.

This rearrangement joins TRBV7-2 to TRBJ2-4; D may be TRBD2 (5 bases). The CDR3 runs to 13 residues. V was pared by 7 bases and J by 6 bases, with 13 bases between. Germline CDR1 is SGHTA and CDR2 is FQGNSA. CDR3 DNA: TGTGCCAGCAATCGAGACGGAGGAAACATTCAGTACTTC. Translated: CASNRDGGNIQYF.